This T cell receptor beta chain emerged from a study of regulatory T cells in long-lasting Graves disease. Study overall: Antithyroid drug use was under 3 months in newly diagnosed Graves' patients. The study's findings and limits: There was favoring of TRBV28, TRBJ1-2 and TRBJ2-5 in persistent disease.

For TCR beta, libraries came from iRepertoire HTBI primers and Arm-PCR of CDR3 regions. TCRdb reprocessed the multiplex PCR reads with MiXCR, giving one entry per CDR3 protein. The data show about 440,000 distinct CDR3 sequences, 15% seen once. Germline values: CDR1 DFQATT, CDR2 SNEGSKA (reference sequence). V was pared by 6 bases and J by 3 bases, with 12 bases between. This CDR3 region has 12 residues. This clonotype was seen at least ten times. Its antigen is still unknown. Time point: newly diagnosed GD, antithyroid drugs for less than 3 months. Making the TCR library involved RNA that had been extracted from PBMCs. The sample also formed part of further work on T cells in Graves' hyperthyroidism and ophthalmopathy. Per that study: HTBI primers drove first-round RT-PCR of the TCR CDR3. Ophthalmopathy was predicted by the model a median of roughly 6 months ahead of onset.

This clonotype was sampled from a woman younger than 45 with Graves disease. V usage is TRBV20-1 and J usage is TRBJ2-7; no definite D call. The specimen was peripheral blood mononuclear cells (PBMCs), collected at new diagnosis, from a patient treated with antithyroid drugs. Written as DNA, the CDR3 is TGCAGTGCGGGCCAGAACCTCTACGAGCAGTACTTC. Its translation: CSAGQNLYEQYF.